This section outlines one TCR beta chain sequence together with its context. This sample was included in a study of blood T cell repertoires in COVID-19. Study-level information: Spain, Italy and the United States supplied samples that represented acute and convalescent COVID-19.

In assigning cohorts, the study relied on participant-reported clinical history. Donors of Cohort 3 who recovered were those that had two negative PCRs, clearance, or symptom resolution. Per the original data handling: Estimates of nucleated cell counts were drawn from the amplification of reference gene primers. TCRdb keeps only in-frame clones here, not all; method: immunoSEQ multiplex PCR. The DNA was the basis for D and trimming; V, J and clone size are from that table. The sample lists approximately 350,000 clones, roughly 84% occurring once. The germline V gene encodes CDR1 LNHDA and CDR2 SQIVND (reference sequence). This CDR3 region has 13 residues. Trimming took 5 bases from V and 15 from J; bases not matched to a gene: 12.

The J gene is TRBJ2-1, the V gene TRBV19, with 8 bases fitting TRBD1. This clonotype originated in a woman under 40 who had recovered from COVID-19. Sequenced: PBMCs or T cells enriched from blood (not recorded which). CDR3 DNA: TGTGCCAGTAGTTCCACCTCGACAGGGGTAGGGTTCTTC. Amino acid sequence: CASSSTSTGVGFF.